The following is a TCR beta chain sequence with its context. Its target is not known. The data belong to a study of immune evolution from preneoplasia to lung adenocarcinoma. Overall study results and limits: Later-stage lesions seemingly showed higher T cell density and diversity than normal lung.

Histologic diagnosis was independently verified by two lung pathologists. This table comes from immunoSEQ multiplex PCR, and its TCRdb copy is limited to in-frame clones, with some not included. This table holds 25,000 to 30,000 clones, around 70% found once. V lost 1 base and J lost 2; bases outside the gene matches: 8. The CDR3 is 17 residues long. Germline-derived CDR1 and CDR2 are LGHNA and YNFKEQ. The rearrangement joins TRBV4-2 to TRBJ1-3; 7 bases map to TRBD1. The material sequenced was FFPE invasive lung adenocarcinoma tissue. This TCR came from a person between 60 and 70 years old with invasive lung adenocarcinoma. Some clones in this sample may be carry-over from other donors' samples. The CDR3 bases are TGTGCCAGCAGCCAAGCCATCGGACAGGCGGCTGGAAACACCATATATTTT. Its translation: CASSQAIGQAAGNTIYF.